This T cell receptor beta chain was found in a study of shared clonotypes between healthy human individuals. The wider study: Donors consisted of a couple of women and a few men between 18 and 49. Each donor's CD8 memory used one plate, CD8 naive two, each CD4 subset three.

Sequencing used immunoSEQ multiplex PCR; TCRdb keeps in-frame clones, though not all of them. The sample holds approximately 1.4 million clones; 98% are singletons and the top ten take about 0.4%. The CDR3 has 15 amino acids. The V gene's germline CDR1 is SNHLY and CDR2 FYNNEI. Trimming took 8 bases from V and 5 from J, leaving 18 bases between them. The chain is built from TRBV2 and TRBJ1-4; D may be TRBD1 (6 bases). The sequence was obtained from a man younger than 45 in good health. Sequenced input: naive CD4+ T cells sorted from blood. As for subset: CD45RA+ positively selected. CDR3 protein: CASGGQGTQNEKLFF. For the CDR3, the DNA is TGTGCCAGCGGGGGGCAGGGAACACAAAATGAAAAACTGTTTTTT.